A selection of T cell receptor beta chains follows, all from one sample in a study of glioma-infiltrating T cells after dendritic cell vaccination. The protocol was immunoSEQ multiplex PCR, while the TCRdb copy is restricted to in-frame clones and leaves out a portion. The repertoire includes fewer than 50,000 clones, approximately 83% of them detected once, and around 10% sits in the top ten. Sequencing was performed on blood, taken before dendritic cell vaccination. These receptors all stem from a human donor with glioblastoma. Each CDR3 is given with its conserved first and last residue. The D gene is left open where the match is weak. Rows may omit the clone size; those that give it use once, few, many or a size class.

J: TRBJ1-4
D: TRBD1
V: TRBV7-2
size: .
length: 15
CDR3: CASSPDRGSREKLFF
DNA: TGTGCCAGCAGCCCGGACAGGGGATCTCGCGAAAAACTGTTTTTT

J: TRBJ2-5
D: .
V: TRBV28
size: .
length: 13
CDR3: CAGGHHKAETQYF
DNA: TGTGCCGGGGGACACCACAAGGCAGAGACCCAGTACTTC

J: TRBJ2-7
D: TRBD1
V: TRBV6-1
size: .
length: 16
CDR3: CASSDIWTGGLYEQYF
DNA: TGTGCCAGCAGTGACATCTGGACAGGGGGCCTTTACGAGCAGTACTTC

J: TRBJ1-2
D: TRBD1
V: TRBV4-2
size: .
length: 15
CDR3: CASSQGEQGDYGYTF
DNA: TGTGCCAGCAGCCAAGGGGAACAGGGGGACTATGGCTACACCTTC

J: TRBJ2-5
D: TRBD2
V: TRBV5-1
size: .
length: 15
CDR3: CASSLSGGERETQYF
DNA: TGCGCCAGCAGCTTGTCGGGGGGGGAGAGGGAGACCCAGTACTTC

J: TRBJ1-1
D: .
V: TRBV28
size: .
length: 14
CDR3: CASSLQMRNTEAFF
DNA: TGTGCCAGCAGCCTACAGATGAGGAACACTGAAGCTTTCTTT

J: TRBJ1-2
D: TRBD1
V: TRBV18
size: .
length: 14
CDR3: CASSPSRDSGGYTF
DNA: TGTGCCAGCTCACCCTCCCGGGACAGTGGTGGCTACACCTTC

J: TRBJ2-3
D: .
V: TRBV7-2
size: .
length: 15
CDR3: CASSFAGASTDTQYF
DNA: TGTGCCAGCAGCTTCGCGGGTGCTAGCACAGATACGCAGTATTTT

J: TRBJ2-7
D: .
V: TRBV6-5
size: .
length: 13
CDR3: CASRGLSSYEQYF
DNA: TGTGCCAGCAGGGGGCTTAGTTCCTACGAGCAGTACTTC

J: TRBJ1-3
D: .
V: TRBV19
size: .
length: 15
CDR3: CASSPTRGKRNTIYF
DNA: TGTGCCAGTAGCCCGACTCGAGGGAAACGTAACACCATATATTTT

J: TRBJ1-3
D: .
V: TRBV5-4
size: .
length: 16
CDR3: CASSLDGGLAGNTIYF
DNA: TGTGCCAGCAGCTTGGACGGGGGGCTGGCTGGAAACACCATATATTTT

J: TRBJ2-4
D: TRBD1
V: TRBV5-6
size: .
length: 18
CDR3: CASSEDRGYALAKNIQYF
DNA: TGTGCCAGCAGCGAGGACAGGGGATACGCACTAGCCAAAAACATTCAGTACTTC

J: TRBJ1-1
D: .
V: TRBV19
size: .
length: 15
CDR3: CASNSGGRANTEAFF
DNA: TGTGCCAGTAACTCAGGTGGCAGGGCGAACACTGAAGCTTTCTTT

J: TRBJ2-5
D: TRBD2
V: TRBV6-5
size: .
length: 16
CDR3: CASSSWTSGRGKTQYF
DNA: TGTGCCAGCAGTTCTTGGACTAGCGGGAGGGGGAAGACCCAGTACTTC

J: TRBJ1-1
D: .
V: TRBV6-5
size: .
length: 12
CDR3: CASTGGNTEAFF
DNA: TGTGCCAGCACCGGCGGGAACACTGAAGCTTTCTTT

J: TRBJ2-2
D: TRBD2
V: TRBV10-3
size: .
length: 16
CDR3: CAISVSSGGPSGELFF
DNA: TGTGCCATCAGTGTCTCTAGCGGGGGGCCTTCCGGGGAGCTGTTTTTT

J: TRBJ1-4
D: .
V: TRBV7-2
size: .
length: 14
CDR3: CASSSGRGDEKLFF
DNA: TGTGCCAGCAGCTCGGGGAGGGGTGATGAAAAACTGTTTTTT

J: TRBJ2-6
D: .
V: TRBV5-1
size: .
length: 19
CDR3: CASSLSGPGMTSGANVLTF
DNA: TGCGCCAGCAGCTTATCGGGTCCAGGGATGACCTCTGGGGCCAACGTCCTGACTTTC

J: TRBJ1-6
D: .
V: TRBV6-6
size: .
length: 16
CDR3: CASSYPLGGSNSPLHF
DNA: TGTGCCAGCAGTTACCCCCTTGGGGGGTCTAATTCACCCCTCCACTTT

J: TRBJ1-2
D: TRBD1
V: TRBV7-3
size: .
length: 14
CDR3: CASSPPGQEDGYTF
DNA: TGTGCCAGCAGCCCACCTGGACAGGAGGATGGCTACACCTTC

J: TRBJ2-1
D: TRBD1
V: TRBV5-1
size: medium-sized
length: 15
CDR3: CASSSTGQAYNEQFF
DNA: TGCGCCAGCAGTTCAACCGGACAGGCCTACAATGAGCAGTTCTTC

J: TRBJ2-2
D: TRBD2
V: TRBV7-3
size: .
length: 16
CDR3: CASGNLAGDGTGELFF
DNA: TGTGCCAGCGGCAATCTAGCGGGAGACGGTACCGGGGAGCTGTTTTTT

J: TRBJ1-2
D: TRBD1
V: TRBV6-5
size: .
length: 14
CDR3: CASRLGQGVYGYTF
DNA: TGTGCCAGCAGACTTGGACAGGGGGTCTATGGCTACACCTTC

J: TRBJ1-2
D: .
V: TRBV4-2
size: .
length: 14
CDR3: CASSQDSGARGYTF
DNA: TGTGCCAGCAGCCAAGATTCAGGGGCCCGCGGCTACACCTTC

J: TRBJ2-1
D: TRBD2
V: TRBV9
size: .
length: 17
CDR3: CASSSSPPSGSYNEQFF
DNA: TGTGCCAGCAGTTCCTCCCCCCCTAGCGGGAGCTACAATGAGCAGTTCTTC

J: TRBJ2-7
D: TRBD1
V: TRBV2
size: .
length: 15
CDR3: CASSEGQGAIHEQYF
DNA: TGTGCCAGCAGTGAAGGCCAGGGGGCGATCCACGAGCAGTACTTC

J: TRBJ2-7
D: TRBD2
V: TRBV7-2
size: .
length: 19
CDR3: CASSSLSGTSGRLMYEQYF
DNA: TGTGCCAGCAGCTCCCTGTCCGGGACTAGCGGGAGGTTAATGTACGAGCAGTACTTC

J: TRBJ2-1
D: .
V: TRBV25-1
size: few
length: 16
CDR3: CASSGGDPLAHNEQFF
DNA: TGTGCCAGCAGTGGGGGGGACCCTCTGGCCCACAATGAGCAGTTCTTC

J: TRBJ2-2
D: .
V: TRBV25-1
size: .
length: 13
CDR3: CASRRDYTGELFF
DNA: TGTGCCAGCAGGCGAGATTACACCGGGGAGCTGTTTTTT

J: TRBJ2-1
D: TRBD2
V: TRBV11-3
size: once
length: 16
CDR3: CASSLDGTRFYNEQFF
DNA: TGTGCCAGCAGCTTAGATGGGACTAGGTTTTACAATGAGCAGTTCTTC

J: TRBJ2-7
D: .
V: TRBV30
size: .
length: 14
CDR3: CAWSVGQGWNEQYF
DNA: TGTGCCTGGAGTGTAGGGCAGGGATGGAACGAGCAGTACTTC

J: TRBJ1-5
D: .
V: TRBV9
size: .
length: 15
CDR3: CASSVAGLQNQPQHF
DNA: TGTGCCAGCAGCGTAGCTGGGTTACAGAATCAGCCCCAGCATTTT

J: TRBJ2-6
D: .
V: TRBV2
size: .
length: 15
CDR3: CASSESGPGANVLTF
DNA: TGTGCCAGCAGTGAGTCGGGTCCTGGGGCCAACGTCCTGACTTTC

J: TRBJ2-1
D: .
V: TRBV4-2
size: .
length: 15
CDR3: CASSQETRPYNEQFF
DNA: TGTGCCAGCAGCCAAGAGACGAGGCCCTACAATGAGCAGTTCTTC

J: TRBJ1-2
D: .
V: TRBV27
size: .
length: 15
CDR3: CASSLYYRENYGYTF
DNA: TGTGCCAGCAGTTTATATTACAGGGAAAACTATGGCTACACCTTC

J: TRBJ2-1
D: TRBD1
V: TRBV10-1
size: .
length: 13
CDR3: CASSESLQGARFF
DNA: TGCGCCAGCAGTGAGTCCCTACAGGGGGCGAGGTTCTTC

J: TRBJ2-5
D: .
V: TRBV9
size: .
length: 14
CDR3: CASSVSHIQETQYF
DNA: TGTGCCAGCAGCGTCTCCCACATCCAAGAGACCCAGTACTTC

J: TRBJ1-6
D: TRBD1
V: TRBV27
size: .
length: 14
CDR3: CASKGQPINSPLHF
DNA: TGTGCCAGCAAGGGACAGCCGATTAATTCACCCCTCCACTTT

J: TRBJ1-1
D: .
V: TRBV5-1
size: .
length: 14
CDR3: CASSEAGANTEAFF
DNA: TGCGCCAGCAGCGAAGCAGGGGCGAACACTGAAGCTTTCTTT

J: TRBJ2-4
D: TRBD2
V: TRBV5-1
size: .
length: 16
CDR3: CASSFGLALAKNIQYF
DNA: TGCGCCAGCAGCTTCGGACTAGCTCTCGCCAAAAACATTCAGTACTTC

J: TRBJ2-7
D: .
V: TRBV20-1
size: .
length: 11
CDR3: CSARFGGRQYF
DNA: TGCAGTGCTAGATTCGGCGGGCGGCAGTACTTC

J: TRBJ2-7
D: .
V: TRBV29-1
size: .
length: 11
CDR3: CSVGGSYEQYF
DNA: TGCAGCGTCGGGGGTTCCTACGAGCAGTACTTC

J: TRBJ2-3
D: TRBD1
V: TRBV11-2
size: .
length: 16
CDR3: CASSSRTGGVVDTQYF
DNA: TGTGCCAGCAGCTCCCGGACAGGGGGCGTCGTAGATACGCAGTATTTT

J: TRBJ2-1
D: TRBD2
V: TRBV5-1
size: once
length: 16
CDR3: CASSFTSGRFGNEQFF
DNA: TGCGCCAGCAGCTTTACTAGCGGGAGGTTTGGAAATGAGCAGTTCTTC

J: TRBJ2-1
D: TRBD1
V: TRBV10-1
size: .
length: 16
CDR3: CASSESGTGDYNEQFF
DNA: TGCGCCAGCAGTGAATCCGGGACAGGGGATTACAATGAGCAGTTCTTC

J: TRBJ2-3
D: TRBD1
V: TRBV11-2
size: few
length: 15
CDR3: CASSLGTGGEDTQYF
DNA: TGTGCCAGCAGCTTAGGGACAGGGGGTGAAGATACGCAGTATTTT

J: TRBJ1-4
D: .
V: TRBV18
size: once
length: 17
CDR3: CASSPLRGGPPNEKLFF
DNA: TGTGCCAGCTCACCACTAAGGGGAGGACCCCCTAATGAAAAACTGTTTTTT

J: TRBJ1-5
D: .
V: TRBV7-2
size: .
length: 15
CDR3: CASSLGGGPSQPQHF
DNA: TGTGCCAGCAGCTTAGGGGGGGGCCCAAGTCAGCCCCAGCATTTT

J: TRBJ2-3
D: TRBD1
V: TRBV5-5
size: .
length: 15
CDR3: CASSGDRVGTDTQYF
DNA: TGTGCCAGCAGCGGGGACAGGGTGGGCACAGATACGCAGTATTTT

J: TRBJ2-7
D: .
V: TRBV2
size: .
length: 14
CDR3: CASSTSGNSYEQYF
DNA: TGTGCCAGCAGTACCTCAGGAAACTCCTACGAGCAGTACTTC